These 32 T cell receptor beta chains were sequenced from one sample in a study of neurological immune-mediated disorders. TCRdb independently ran MiXCR on the 5' RACE reads; one entry per CDR3 protein. The sample records some 83,000 distinct CDR3 sequences, approximately 2.4% being singletons. The sample consisted of PBMCs. The receptor set was obtained from a woman aged 25 to 39 with multiple sclerosis.

This clonotype appeared many times. The rearrangement joins TRBV20-1 to TRBJ1-5; unclear D gene. V was shortened by 1 base and J by 3 bases, with 10 bases between the two germline ends. Germline assignment: CDR1 DFQATT and CDR2 SNEGSKA (reference sequence). The CDR3 is made up of 14 amino acids. Here the CDR3 DNA reads TGCAGTGCTAGAGGTCCCGGGCCCAATCAGCCCCAGCATTTT. Encoded protein: CSARGPGPNQPQHF.

This clonotype was detected many times. The CDR3 reads CSAIDRSSYEQYF. In nucleotides, the CDR3 is TGCAGTGCCATTGACAGGAGCTCCTACGAGCAGTACTTC. V is TRBV20-1 and J is TRBJ2-7; D might be TRBD1 (6 bases). The length of the CDR3 is 13 residues. Germline values: CDR1 DFQATT, CDR2 SNEGSKA (reference sequence). Trimming removed 6 bases from V and 0 bases from J, with 12 bases in between.

This clonotype was counted ten times or more. The CDR3 DNA reads TGCATATCGGGACACCAAGAGACCCAGTACTTC. Its protein product is CISGHQETQYF. The chain recombines TRBV20-1 with TRBJ2-5; either TRBD1 or TRBD2 may fit D (5 bases each). Germline lookup yields CDR1 DFQATT and CDR2 SNEGSKA (reference sequence). The CDR3 spans 11 residues.

This clonotype was observed at least ten times. This chain uses TRBV20-1 with TRBJ1-1; 7 bases fit TRBD1. CDR1 DFQATT and CDR2 SNEGSKA come from the germline V gene (reference sequence). With V trimmed by 2 bases and J by 7 bases, 4 bases remained unmatched. The CDR3 has 12 residues. The chain's CDR3 is CSARPRGIEAFF. CDR3 DNA sequence: TGCAGTGCTAGACCCAGGGGGATTGAAGCTTTCTTT.

Regarding this clonotype: A much larger clone lies a single base off, so this may be a read error. V and J are TRBV5-1 and TRBJ1-6; TRBD1 is a possible D gene (5 bases). The germline V gene encodes CDR1 SGHRS and CDR2 YFSETQ. The CDR3 has 12 residues. Here the CDR3 reads CDSRGEDSPLHF. The CDR3 nucleotides are TGCGACAGCAGAGGGGAGGATTCACCCCTCCACTTT. Using reference TRBV5-1 and TRBJ1-6 for the parts outside the CDR3, the full variable domain is KAGVTQTPRYLIKTRGQQVTLSCSPISGHRSVSWYQQTPGQGLQFLFEYFSETQRNKGNFPGRFSGRQFSNSRSEMNVSTLELGDSALYLCDSRGEDSPLHFGNGTRLTVT.

This clonotype appeared many times. This rearrangement joins TRBV7-9 to TRBJ1-2; a weak D match, TRBD1 (5 bases). Trimming removed 10 bases at V and 5 bases at J, with 11 bases between. The CDR3 covers 11 residues. CDR1 and CDR2 (germline): SEHNR, FQNEAQ (reference sequence). The CDR3 loop reads CATTWGYGYTF. In nucleotides, the CDR3 is TGTGCCACCACTTGGGGGTATGGCTACACCTTC. The full variable domain, its missing parts supplied by reference TRBV7-9 and TRBJ1-2, is DTGVSQNPRHKITKRGQNVTFRCDPISEHNRLYWYRQTLGQGPEFLTYFQNEAQLEKSRLLSDRFSAERPKGSFSTLEIQRTEQGDSAMYLCATTWGYGYTFGSGTRLTVV.

Ten or more counts support this clonotype. V and J are TRBV20-1 and TRBJ2-1, with 9 bases identical to TRBD1. The CDR3 spans 14 residues. V shed 2 bases, J shed 2 bases, and the junction held 1 base outside the gene matches. Germline CDR1 is DFQATT and CDR2 is SNEGSKA (reference sequence). The CDR3 DNA reads TGCAGTGCTAGAACAGGGGGCCCCTACAATGAGCAGTTCTTC. It encodes CSARTGGPYNEQFF.

This clonotype was counted at least ten times. V and J are TRBV12-3 or TRBV12-4 and TRBJ2-3; 8 bases align to TRBD1. There are 14 residues in the CDR3. V gave up 5 bases and J gave up 4 bases; unmatched junction bases: 5. The CDR3 DNA sequence: TGTGCCAGCAGTCGACAGGGGAGCGCAGATACGCAGTATTTT. Translation gives CASSRQGSADTQYF.

This clonotype was counted ten times or more. CDR3 in DNA: TGTGCCAGCAGCTTAGGGGCAACTGAGCAGTTCTTC. It is translated as CASSLGATEQFF. J is TRBJ2-1 and V is TRBV11-2; no reliable D call. V gave up 1 base and J gave up 9 bases, with 7 bases separating them. CDR3 size: 12 residues. Germline V gene data show CDR1 as SGHAT and CDR2 as FQNNGV. Full variable domain (rest looked up from reference TRBV11-2 and TRBJ2-1): EAGVAQSPRYKIIEKRQSVAFWCNPISGHATLYWYQQILGQGPKLLIQFQNNGVVDDSQLPKDRFSAERLKGVDSTLKIQPAKLEDSAVYLCASSLGATEQFFGPGTRLTVL.

This clonotype has at least ten counts. This chain uses TRBV7-2 with TRBJ2-2; D is undetermined. Germline V CDR1 and CDR2: SGHTA, FQGNSA. The CDR3 consists of 14 residues. Trimming removed 5 bases from V and 3 bases from J, with 10 bases in between. DNA for the CDR3: TGTGCCAGCAGCCCCCCGGTTTACACCGGGGAGCTGTTTTTT. Amino acid sequence: CASSPPVYTGELFF.

This clonotype was observed many times. The rearrangement uses TRBV2 and TRBJ2-5; 10 nucleotides align to TRBD1. Losses at the gene ends were 6 bases for V and 7 bases for J; bases not matched to a gene: 17. This CDR3 comprises 17 residues. Germline values: CDR1 SNHLY, CDR2 FYNNEI. The CDR3 loop is CASRRGTGEIVYGTQYF. DNA for the CDR3: TGTGCCAGCAGAAGAGGGACAGGGGAGATTGTTTATGGGACCCAGTACTTC.

In this sample, this clonotype turned up many times. The V call is TRBV6-5, the J call TRBJ2-7; TRBD2 matches 9 bases. There are 15 residues in the CDR3. The junction had 2 bases not matched to a gene; V was cut back by 0 bases and J by 2 bases. Germline lookup yields CDR1 MNHEY and CDR2 SVGAGI. The DNA for the CDR3 is TGTGCCAGCAGTTACTCTCGGACTAGCGCCTACGAGCAGTACTTC. Translation: CASSYSRTSAYEQYF.

This clonotype has just a few counts. Given a much more abundant clone one base away, this may be a read error. The chain is built from TRBV12-3 or TRBV12-4 and TRBJ1-1, with D possibly being TRBD1 (5 bases). The V end was cut by 5 bases, the J end by 0 bases, with 10 bases between. The CDR3 extends over 14 amino acids. CDR3 region: CASSQPTVNTEAFF. In DNA, the CDR3 is TGTGCCAGCAGTCAACCGACAGTGAACACTGAAGCTTTCTTT.

This clonotype was recorded many times. This chain uses TRBV20-1 with TRBJ1-2; no clear D. V was shortened by 0 bases and J by 0 bases, with 11 bases between the two germline ends. The CDR3 consists of 15 residues. Germline V gene data show CDR1 as DFQATT and CDR2 as SNEGSKA (reference sequence). This chain's CDR3 is CSARDLDLANYGYTF. CDR3 DNA sequence: TGCAGTGCTAGAGACCTCGACTTAGCTAACTATGGCTACACCTTC.

Many counts were recorded for this clonotype. The chain couples TRBV7-2 to TRBJ2-5, with 11 bases lining up with TRBD1. Germline CDR1 and CDR2: SGHTA and FQGNSA. V shed 6 bases, J shed 5 bases, and the junction held 8 bases outside the gene matches. The CDR3 contains 15 residues. CDR3 nucleotides: TGTGCCAGCAGGTTCCCGGGACAGGGGGTGGAGACCCAGTACTTC. Its protein product is CASRFPGQGVETQYF.

At least ten counts were recorded for this clonotype. The gene calls are TRBV12-3 or TRBV12-4 and TRBJ2-2, with D perhaps TRBD2 (5 bases). V was shortened by 8 bases and J by 3 bases, with 10 bases between the two germline ends. The CDR3 spans 13 residues. CDR3 in DNA: TGTGCCAGCTGGATTAGCGACACCGGGGAGCTGTTTTTT. It specifies CASWISDTGELFF.

This clonotype was recorded at least ten times. The chain recombines TRBV5-1 with TRBJ2-1, with a tentative D call TRBD1 (6 bases). The CDR3 is 14 residues long. Germline values: CDR1 SGHRS, CDR2 YFSETQ. Trimming took off 4 bases at V and 3 bases at J, with 11 bases between the two ends. This CDR3 is CASSPLQGYNEQFF. CDR3 DNA: TGCGCCAGCAGCCCTTTACAGGGCTACAATGAGCAGTTCTTC. The entire variable domain, with the rest obtained from reference TRBV5-1 and TRBJ2-1, is as follows: KAGVTQTPRYLIKTRGQQVTLSCSPISGHRSVSWYQQTPGQGLQFLFEYFSETQRNKGNFPGRFSGRQFSNSRSEMNVSTLELGDSALYLCASSPLQGYNEQFFGPGTRLTVL.

This clonotype was seen ten or more times. The chain carries TRBV19 and TRBJ1-5; D is unclear. Germline V gene data show CDR1 as LNHDA and CDR2 as SQIVND (reference sequence). The CDR3 is made up of 13 amino acids. The V gene lost 7 bases and the J gene lost 2 bases, with 9 bases spanning the gap. The CDR3, as DNA: TGTGCCAGTATAGGCGGTGGCAATCAGCCCCAGCATTTT. Translated, it gives CASIGGGNQPQHF.

This clonotype was observed many times. The chain links TRBV6-5 to TRBJ2-2; 7 bases line up with TRBD1. Germline CDR1 is MNHEY and CDR2 is SVGAGI. With V trimmed by 10 bases and J by 4 bases, 12 bases remained unmatched. The CDR3 covers 15 residues. This chain's CDR3 is CATLSTGMGTGELFF. The CDR3 nucleotides read TGTGCCACCCTATCGACAGGGATGGGCACCGGGGAGCTGTTTTTT.

This clonotype was recorded at least ten times. The CDR3 coding sequence is TGTGCCAGCAGTCTCGGTCTGGAAGATACGCAGTATTTT. It translates to CASSLGLEDTQYF. The chain recombines TRBV12-3 or TRBV12-4 with TRBJ2-3; D uncertain. This CDR3 contains 13 residues. The V end lost 5 bases, the J end lost 5 bases, and 11 bases lay between the germline ends.

This clonotype was detected only a few times. The chain employs TRBV11-2 and TRBJ2-7; D remains unclear. Between the trimmed V and J ends, which lost 2 bases and 10 bases, there was a span of 12 bases. Germline CDR1 is SGHAT and CDR2 is FQNNGV. The CDR3 runs to 12 residues. The CDR3 region has the DNA TGTGCCAGCAGCTTAATGAGTCGACTCCAGTACTTC. Translation gives CASSLMSRLQYF.

This clonotype was counted many times. The chain couples TRBV20-1 to TRBJ2-7; D is uncertain. The germline CDR1 and CDR2 sequences are DFQATT and SNEGSKA (reference sequence). There are 11 residues in the CDR3. The germline V and J ends were trimmed by 1 base and 3 bases, with 4 bases remaining between them. CDR3 nucleotides: TGCAGTGCTAGAGTCATCTACGAGCAGTACTTC. Protein sequence: CSARVIYEQYF.

This clonotype was picked up many times. The rearrangement links TRBV10-2 to TRBJ2-1, with 8 bases that match TRBD2. This CDR3 comprises 15 residues. The V segment lost 2 bases and the J segment 6 bases; nucleotides outside the gene matches: 6. Germline V lookup: CDR1 WSHSY, CDR2 SAAADI. The DNA for the CDR3 is TGCGCCAGCAGTGAGGTTAGCGGGATGCTCAATGAGCAGTTCTTC. Translating gives CASSEVSGMLNEQFF.

This clonotype was counted many times. The V and J genes are TRBV7-9 and TRBJ2-1, with D perhaps matching TRBD2 (6 bases). V lost 5 bases to trimming and J lost 1 base, with 12 bases between them. The CDR3 runs to 15 residues. Germline V gene sequence: CDR1 SEHNR, CDR2 FQNEAQ (reference sequence). CDR3 nucleotides: TGTGCCAGCAGCATTTCTAGCGCATCCTACAATGAGCAGTTCTTC. Protein: CASSISSASYNEQFF. Looking up the rest from reference TRBV7-9 and TRBJ2-1 gives the full variable domain: DTGVSQNPRHKITKRGQNVTFRCDPISEHNRLYWYRQTLGQGPEFLTYFQNEAQLEKSRLLSDRFSAERPKGSFSTLEIQRTEQGDSAMYLCASSISSASYNEQFFGPGTRLTVL.

Ten or more counts support this clonotype. This rearrangement joins TRBV12-3 or TRBV12-4 to TRBJ2-3; 13 bases map to TRBD2. V lost 6 bases, J lost 6 bases, and 9 bases stayed unmatched. CDR3 size: 16 residues. This CDR3 is CASRILLAGGADTQYF. In nucleotides, the CDR3 is TGTGCCAGCAGGATACTACTAGCGGGAGGGGCGGATACGCAGTATTTT.

In this sample, this clonotype turned up many times. This rearrangement joins TRBV29-1 to TRBJ2-1, with a possible D match to TRBD1 (5 bases). The V gene's germline CDR1 is SQVTM and CDR2 ANQGSEA. The CDR3 loop spans 11 amino acids. Trimming stripped 8 bases from V and 6 bases from J, with 11 bases between. The CDR3 loop reads CSFLGANEQFF. In DNA form, the CDR3 reads TGCAGCTTCCTAGGGGCCAATGAGCAGTTCTTC.

Ten or more counts support this clonotype. The chain recombines TRBV29-1 with TRBJ2-1; 7 bases line up with TRBD2. With V trimmed by 4 bases and J by 7 bases, 13 bases remained unmatched. CDR1 is SQVTM, CDR2 ANQGSEA, per germline. The CDR3 consists of 15 residues. The CDR3 protein is CSVAGAGELSNEQFF. CDR3 bases: TGCAGCGTTGCTGGGGCGGGAGAACTTTCGAATGAGCAGTTCTTC.

This clonotype occurred many times. The V call is TRBV7-2, the J call TRBJ1-1; D remains unclear. Germline V gene data show CDR1 as SGHTA and CDR2 as FQGNSA. This CDR3 comprises 14 residues. The V gene lost 1 base and the J gene lost 4 bases, with 10 bases spanning the gap. CDR3 sequence: CASSLVKVSTEAFF. The CDR3 nucleotides are TGTGCCAGCAGCTTAGTAAAGGTATCCACTGAAGCTTTCTTT.

This clonotype appeared many times. J is TRBJ2-3 and V is TRBV20-1; 7 bases are shared with TRBD2. V gave up 0 bases and J gave up 2 bases; unmatched junction bases: 11. The CDR3 has 17 amino acids. CDR1 and CDR2 (germline): DFQATT, SNEGSKA (reference sequence). For the CDR3, the DNA is TGCAGTGCTAGAGAGGGCGGGAGAGGTTGGAACACAGATACGCAGTATTTT. It encodes CSAREGGRGWNTDTQYF.

This clonotype was observed many times. V gene TRBV20-1 combines with J gene TRBJ2-1, with D maybe TRBD2 (6 bases). Germline CDR1 DFQATT, CDR2 SNEGSKA (reference sequence). This CDR3 spans 15 amino acids. V was clipped by 5 bases and J by 2 bases, with 16 bases between them. CDR3 amino acids: CSAPFLASAYNEQFF. DNA of the CDR3: TGCAGTGCTCCCTTCCTAGCGTCGGCCTACAATGAGCAGTTCTTC.

This clonotype was seen repeatedly, ten times or more. V is TRBV27 and J is TRBJ2-5; TRBD2 aligns across 7 bases. V lost 3 bases, J lost 5 bases, and 6 bases stayed unmatched. CDR1 and CDR2 (germline): MNHEY, SMNVEV (reference sequence). The CDR3 totals 14 residues. Here the CDR3 DNA reads TGTGCCAGCAGTTTTGCGGGAGTTTTGGAGACCCAGTACTTC. Its protein product is CASSFAGVLETQYF.

In this sample, this clonotype turned up many times. The chain recombines TRBV15 with TRBJ2-2, with 7 bases that match TRBD1. V was clipped by 2 bases and J by 1 base; unmatched bases: 4. The CDR3 sequence is 16 residues long. Looked up from germline, CDR1 is LNHNV and CDR2 is YYDKDF (reference sequence). This chain's CDR3 is CATSRWTGGNTGELFF. CDR3 DNA sequence: TGTGCCACCAGCAGATGGACAGGAGGGAACACCGGGGAGCTGTTTTTT. The entire variable domain, with the rest obtained from reference TRBV15 and TRBJ2-2, is as follows: DAMVIQNPRYQVTQFGKPVTLSCSQTLNHNVMYWYQQKSSQAPKLLFHYYDKDFNNEADTPDNFQSRRPNTSFCFLDIRSPGLGDTAMYLCATSRWTGGNTGELFFGEGSRLTVL.